A selection of T cell receptor beta chains follows, all from one sample in a study of tumor and adjacent non-tumor tissue in lung cancer. MiXCR, run by TCRdb on the multiplex PCR reads, gives a single entry per CDR3 protein. This sample has 120,000 or so distinct CDR3 sequences; around three fifths occur once, and the top ten carry around 13%. The source material was lung tumor tissue. Every receptor here comes from a man aged 25-40 years with non-small cell lung cancer. The conserved cysteine and the conserved F or W are not part of the CDR3 here. The order of the fields is J gene, V gene, CDR3 protein.

J gene: TRBJ2-3; V gene: TRBV11-2; CDR3 protein: ASSLNGLPPDTQY
J gene: TRBJ2-6; V gene: TRBV5-6; CDR3 protein: AGSLYVAGANVLT
J gene: TRBJ2-7; V gene: TRBV5-1; CDR3 protein: ASSLEFSSSEQY
J gene: TRBJ2-2; V gene: TRBV4-1; CDR3 protein: ASSQGILAGGGTGELF
J gene: TRBJ2-5; V gene: TRBV11-3; CDR3 protein: ASSLETVTGQETKY
J gene: TRBJ1-1; V gene: TRBV6-6; CDR3 protein: VSSYFDRGATEAF
J gene: TRBJ1-5; V gene: TRBV12-3/TRBV12-4; CDR3 protein: VSSHTGGANNQPQH
J gene: TRBJ2-1; V gene: TRBV11-3; CDR3 protein: PSSLVPDEHF
J gene: TRBJ1-2; V gene: TRBV7-8; CDR3 protein: AGSFQSGISNYGYT
J gene: TRBJ1-1; V gene: TRBV5-1; CDR3 protein: ASSLAGSQAEAF
J gene: TRBJ2-7; V gene: TRBV28; CDR3 protein: ATRRDRDIYEQY
J gene: TRBJ1-6; V gene: TRBV6-1; CDR3 protein: ASRADRGSPLH
J gene: TRBJ2-5; V gene: TRBV5-6; CDR3 protein: AISLVTGQETQY
J gene: TRBJ2-7; V gene: TRBV6-2/TRBV6-3; CDR3 protein: ASSLDGSSSFEHY
J gene: TRBJ1-2; V gene: TRBV6-2/TRBV6-3; CDR3 protein: ASSWDGYGYT
J gene: TRBJ2-3; V gene: TRBV28; CDR3 protein: ASSLTASTDTKY
J gene: TRBJ2-3; V gene: TRBV24-1; CDR3 protein: ATSDSRETADTQY
J gene: TRBJ2-1; V gene: TRBV20-1; CDR3 protein: SAPGQVAYNKQF
J gene: TRBJ2-1; V gene: TRBV7-6; CDR3 protein: ASTNRGDNEQF
J gene: TRBJ1-2; V gene: TRBV20-1; CDR3 protein: SAVSWGERGYT
J gene: TRBJ2-3; V gene: TRBV4-1; CDR3 protein: ANSQEIKLSRADTQY
J gene: TRBJ2-1; V gene: TRBV6-2/TRBV6-3; CDR3 protein: ASSYTSGGINFYNEQF
J gene: TRBJ2-5; V gene: TRBV5-4; CDR3 protein: ASSLTSGGEVTQY
J gene: TRBJ1-5; V gene: TRBV29-1; CDR3 protein: SVAGVGRDSNQPQH
J gene: TRBJ2-7; V gene: TRBV6-2/TRBV6-3; CDR3 protein: ASSWTSGGDEQY
J gene: TRBJ2-5; V gene: TRBV6-6; CDR3 protein: ASSAGLVGGQTQY
J gene: TRBJ2-5; V gene: TRBV20-1; CDR3 protein: SARAGSNHRGQETQY
J gene: TRBJ2-7; V gene: TRBV11-2; CDR3 protein: TGSLDRDIYYEQY
J gene: TRBJ1-1; V gene: TRBV6-5; CDR3 protein: ASMSLRKDTEAF
J gene: TRBJ2-2; V gene: TRBV24-1; CDR3 protein: ATSDFSNTGELF
J gene: TRBJ2-1; V gene: TRBV6-1; CDR3 protein: ASINPTRPEPDEQF
J gene: TRBJ2-5; V gene: TRBV6-5; CDR3 protein: ANSPRTGQERIQY
J gene: TRBJ2-5; V gene: TRBV20-1; CDR3 protein: SARVAGTAVKETQY
J gene: TRBJ2-3; V gene: TRBV20-1; CDR3 protein: SAPPTSGLTYTQY
J gene: TRBJ2-5; V gene: TRBV12-3/TRBV12-4; CDR3 protein: ASTLGGTPGTQY
J gene: TRBJ2-2; V gene: TRBV6-5; CDR3 protein: DNSYSGGLRSGELF
J gene: TRBJ1-5; V gene: TRBV4-3; CDR3 protein: ASSQDVGMFDQPQY
J gene: TRBJ1-1; V gene: TRBV24-1; CDR3 protein: ATSDRTGKGEAF
J gene: TRBJ2-1; V gene: TRBV7-3; CDR3 protein: ARSLGLADYNEQF
J gene: TRBJ2-5; V gene: TRBV28; CDR3 protein: ASGRETQY
J gene: TRBJ1-1; V gene: TRBV6-2/TRBV6-3; CDR3 protein: ASSLQGNTEAF
J gene: TRBJ2-5; V gene: TRBV6-2/TRBV6-3; CDR3 protein: ANSYRWLAGTETQY
J gene: TRBJ2-1; V gene: TRBV6-5; CDR3 protein: ASMSDRRGSYNEQF
J gene: TRBJ1-6; V gene: TRBV6-5; CDR3 protein: ASSYSSASSYNSPLL
J gene: TRBJ2-1; V gene: TRBV5-6; CDR3 protein: ASNRVSGNEQF
J gene: TRBJ1-2; V gene: TRBV29-1; CDR3 protein: STSDGQAYGYT
J gene: TRBJ1-1; V gene: TRBV4-1; CDR3 protein: ASSPGQPGTEAF
J gene: TRBJ1-5; V gene: TRBV4-1; CDR3 protein: ASCQEGRGDQSQH
J gene: TRBJ2-1; V gene: TRBV11-3; CDR3 protein: ANSRRRNNEQF
J gene: TRBJ2-1; V gene: TRBV11-2; CDR3 protein: ASSLSYTEHF
J gene: TRBJ2-3; V gene: TRBV30; CDR3 protein: AWTRQRLDTDTQY
J gene: TRBJ2-7; V gene: TRBV11-1; CDR3 protein: ASSLGVGGSDYEQY
J gene: TRBJ2-7; V gene: TRBV5-6; CDR3 protein: ASTIGGVGEQY
J gene: TRBJ2-6; V gene: TRBV6-6; CDR3 protein: ASRTGQGTSGANVLT
J gene: TRBJ2-1; V gene: TRBV11-3; CDR3 protein: ASSSQGVGVGEQF